Only a few counts were recorded for the clone carrying this T cell receptor beta chain. What it recognizes is unknown. This sample also contains other DNA sequences that code for the same CDR3. Treatment noted: oral pan-JAK inhibitor, 5-10 mg twice daily. Sorted populations comprised CD4+ and CD8+ T cells obtained from PBMCs. It was cDNA, reverse transcribed from extracted RNA, that served as the sequencing template. Some clones are missing from TCRdb's copy, which holds only in-frame ones; the method was immunoSEQ multiplex PCR. Seen here are about 200,000 clones, about three fifths observed once, and the top ten hold 5.5% to 6%. This entry is derived from a study of CD8+ T cells in alopecia areata. Overall study findings and caveats: Tofacitinib significantly reduced both scalp clonality and expanded CD8+ clones among the top 100. In scalp samples, resident alphabeta T cells of normal skin are also sequenced. Given one nonresponder, whether baseline CD8+ expansion relates to response remains uncertain.

The starting material was CD4+ T cells sorted from blood, obtained at week 24, from a patient treated with tofacitinib. The receptor was isolated from a human donor with alopecia areata.

CDR3 bases: TGCGCCAGCAGCTCCGGGACAGACTTAGATACGCAGTATTTT. Residues: CASSSGTDLDTQYF. The chain links TRBV5-1 to TRBJ2-3; the match to TRBD1 covers 7 bases. Germline V gene lookup returns CDR1 SGHRS and CDR2 YFSETQ. Trimming took 3 bases from V and 5 from J; bases not matched to a gene: 6. The CDR3 is made up of 14 amino acids.